This is a list of T cell receptor beta chains from one sample in a study of blood T cell repertoires in COVID-19. Repertoires were generated with immunoSEQ multiplex PCR, while TCRdb's copy carries only in-frame clones and drops some. The sample includes fewer than 180,000 clones, approximately 86% of them seen just once. The sequencing input was peripheral blood. The receptors were gathered from a woman aged 55-69 years with active or convalescent COVID-19. The CDR3 runs from the conserved cysteine through the conserved F or W. A D gene is named only where the DNA matches it firmly. Rows may omit the clone size; those that give it use once, few, many or a size class.

abundance | d_gene | j_gene | v_gene | CDR3nt | CDR3aa
- | - | TRBJ2-7 | TRBV6-1 | TGTGCCAGCAGTGAAGGGGGCCTCTACGAGCAGTACTTC | CASSEGGLYEQYF
- | - | TRBJ2-1 | TRBV5-4 | TGTGCCAGCAGCTTGGAAGGAGGGACCTACAATGAGCAGTTCTTC | CASSLEGGTYNEQFF
- | TRBD1 | TRBJ1-6 | TRBV6-2/TRBV6-3 | TGTGCCAGCAGTTACTCGAGTCCGGGACAGGGGCCGAGCTCCTATAATTCACCCCTCCACTTT | CASSYSSPGQGPSSYNSPLHF
- | - | TRBJ2-3 | TRBV7-3 | TGTGCCAGCAGCTTAATCGAGCGGGATACGCAGTATTTT | CASSLIERDTQYF
- | TRBD2 | TRBJ2-7 | TRBV5-1 | TGCGCCAGCAGCTTTGGTCAAGGACTAGCGGCTCGCGAGCAGTACTTC | CASSFGQGLAAREQYF
- | TRBD1 | TRBJ1-1 | TRBV7-2 | TGTGCCAGCAGCCTTGGGACAGGGTCAGTAGCTTTCTTT | CASSLGTGSVAFF
few | - | TRBJ1-6 | TRBV19 | TGTGCCAGTAGATTGGGGGCGCATTCACCCCTCCACTTT | CASRLGAHSPLHF
once | TRBD2 | TRBJ2-3 | TRBV19 | TGTGCCAGTAGTATTTGGCGGGGGGCGGTCACAGATACGCAGTATTTT | CASSIWRGAVTDTQYF
- | - | TRBJ1-3 | TRBV19 | TGTGCCAGTAGCCGGGGACAAGGGGATGGAAACACCATATATTTT | CASSRGQGDGNTIYF
- | - | TRBJ1-4 | TRBV5-1 | TGCGCCAGCAGCCAAAACACAAGGGGGAATGAAAAACTGTTTTTT | CASSQNTRGNEKLFF
- | - | TRBJ2-5 | TRBV7-2 | TGTGCCAGCAGCCTCCTCAGGGACAATAGTGGGTACTTC | CASSLLRDNSGYF
- | TRBD1 | TRBJ1-2 | TRBV3-1/TRBV3-2 | TGTGCCAGCAGCCAAGAGTTTACAGGGGGCTATGGCTACACCTTC | CASSQEFTGGYGYTF
once | - | TRBJ2-1 | TRBV21-1 | TGTGCCAGCAGCAAAGAGCAGGGGGCCTACAATGAGCAGTTCTTC | CASSKEQGAYNEQFF
- | - | TRBJ1-5 | TRBV6-5 | TGTGCCAGCAGTCCCCGGGACAAAAATCAGCCCCAGCATTTT | CASSPRDKNQPQHF
- | - | TRBJ1-2 | TRBV6-6 | TGTGCCGGCGGGACTAGGACTGGCTACACCTTC | CAGGTRTGYTF
- | - | TRBJ1-5 | TRBV5-1 | TGCGCCAGCAGCTTGGGACAGGAAAATCAGCCCCAGCATTTT | CASSLGQENQPQHF
many | TRBD1 | TRBJ1-4 | TRBV4-1 | TGCGCCAGCAGCCAAGTGGACAGGGAAGGTGAAAAACTGTTTTTT | CASSQVDREGEKLFF
- | - | TRBJ1-1 | TRBV18 | TGTGCCAGCTCACCAGGGGAGAAGGAAGCTTTCTTT | CASSPGEKEAFF
- | - | TRBJ2-1 | TRBV11-3 | TGTGCCAGCAGCTTAGGAGCAGGGTACAATGAGCAGTTCTTC | CASSLGAGYNEQFF
- | - | TRBJ2-2 | TRBV4-3 | TGCGCCTCCCAAAAGGACAGAAACACCGGGGAGCTGTTTTTT | CASQKDRNTGELFF
- | TRBD1 | TRBJ1-6 | TRBV12-5 | TGTGCTAGTGGACGCTCCGGGACAGCAGATAATTCACCCCTCCACTTT | CASGRSGTADNSPLHF
- | - | TRBJ2-7 | TRBV10-3 | TGTGCCATCAGTGGACAGCTTTCCTCCTACGAGCAGTACTTC | CAISGQLSSYEQYF
- | TRBD1 | TRBJ1-5 | TRBV7-2 | TGTGCCAGCAGCGCGTGGACAGGGGCCAATCAGCCCCAGCATTTT | CASSAWTGANQPQHF
- | TRBD1 | TRBJ1-5 | TRBV19 | TGTGCCAGTAGTGACAGGGTTCGGAATCAGCCCCAGCATTTT | CASSDRVRNQPQHF
- | - | TRBJ2-4 | TRBV7-9 | TGTGCCAGCAGCTTAGAAGCGGGAAACATTCAGTACTTC | CASSLEAGNIQYF
- | - | TRBJ2-5 | TRBV9 | TGTGCCAGCAGCGTAACTGGGGACTGGTCACGAGAGACCCAGTACTTC | CASSVTGDWSRETQYF
- | - | TRBJ1-2 | TRBV3-1/TRBV3-2 | TGTGCCAGCAGCCAAGAGAGTGGCTACACCTTC | CASSQESGYTF
- | TRBD1 | TRBJ2-3 | TRBV9 | TGTGCCAGCAGCCCTAGGGACAGGGGGTTGAGCACAGATACGCAGTATTTT | CASSPRDRGLSTDTQYF
- | - | TRBJ2-7 | TRBV18 | TGTGCCAGCTCACCGAGTTCCTACGAGCAGTACTTC | CASSPSSYEQYF
- | - | TRBJ1-4 | TRBV4-3 | TGCGCCAGCAGCCAAGATCGTGCCACAGCCCTTCCTAATGAAAAACTGTTTTTT | CASSQDRATALPNEKLFF
once | - | TRBJ1-3 | TRBV6-1 | TGTGCCAGCAGTGAAGCTCGCACTAGCACTGGAAACACCATATATTTT | CASSEARTSTGNTIYF
- | TRBD1 | TRBJ1-3 | TRBV7-2 | TGTGCCAGCAGCTTGGCCATTACAGGGGGCTCTGGAAACACCATATATTTT | CASSLAITGGSGNTIYF
- | - | TRBJ2-1 | TRBV10-3 | TGTGCCATCAGTGAAGCTAAGGTAGCAGTCATCTTC | CAISEAKVAVIF
- | - | TRBJ1-3 | TRBV5-4 | TGTGCCAGCAGCTGGGATGGGGGCAGTGGAAACACCATATATTTT | CASSWDGGSGNTIYF
- | TRBD1 | TRBJ2-7 | TRBV7-2 | TGTGCCAGCAGGACAGGGAACTCCTACGAGCAGTACTTC | CASRTGNSYEQYF
- | TRBD1 | TRBJ1-4 | TRBV19 | TGTGCCAGTAGTTTCGGGACAGGGGAAGAAAAACTGTTTTTT | CASSFGTGEEKLFF
- | - | TRBJ1-2 | TRBV10-2 | TGCGCCAGCAGCGAAAATCAGGGGAGCTATGGCTACACCTTC | CASSENQGSYGYTF
- | TRBD2 | TRBJ2-3 | TRBV11-2 | TGTGCCAGCAGCCCATTGTGGCGGGGGGAGGCAGATACGCAGTATTTT | CASSPLWRGEADTQYF
- | - | TRBJ1-5 | TRBV2 | TGTGCCAGCAGTCCGAGCAATCAGCCCCAGCATTTT | CASSPSNQPQHF
- | - | TRBJ2-7 | TRBV14 | TGTGCCAGCAGCCAATTCCAGGGGTACGAGCAGTACTTC | CASSQFQGYEQYF
- | - | TRBJ1-1 | TRBV18 | TGTGCCAGCTCCTACCGACAGGAGGACACTGAAGCTTTCTTT | CASSYRQEDTEAFF
- | - | TRBJ1-1 | TRBV3-1/TRBV3-2 | TGTGCCAGCAGCCAAGATCGGAGGGCCCCGGGGAACACTGAAGCTTTCTTT | CASSQDRRAPGNTEAFF
few | TRBD1 | TRBJ1-5 | TRBV27 | TGTGCCAGCGGGGACAGGGAGGGTCAGCCCCAGCATTTT | CASGDREGQPQHF
- | - | TRBJ1-2 | TRBV30 | TGTGCCTGGACGGCTAACTATGGCTACACCTTC | CAWTANYGYTF
- | - | TRBJ1-5 | TRBV19 | TGTGCCAGTAGTACCACCGGACAAACAATCAATCAGCCCCAGCATTTT | CASSTTGQTINQPQHF
- | TRBD1 | TRBJ2-2 | TRBV3-1/TRBV3-2 | TGTGCCAGCAGCCAACTCCCAGGACAGGGCAAAAACACCGGGGAGCTGTTTTTT | CASSQLPGQGKNTGELFF
once | TRBD1 | TRBJ1-5 | TRBV6-1 | TGTGCCAGCAGTGACCTAGGGCCGGGACAGGGGGCGAATCAGCCCCAGCATTTT | CASSDLGPGQGANQPQHF
- | TRBD1 | TRBJ1-5 | TRBV19 | TGTGCCAGCGCTAAAGGGGGCGGTCAGCCCCAGCATTTT | CASAKGGGQPQHF
once | - | TRBJ1-2 | TRBV19 | TGTGCCAGTAGTCGCGATGGCTACACCTTC | CASSRDGYTF
- | TRBD1 | TRBJ2-7 | TRBV24-1 | TGTGCCACCAGTGCCCTGAGGACAGGGAGAAATGAGCAGTACTTC | CATSALRTGRNEQYF
- | - | TRBJ1-2 | TRBV29-1 | TGCAGCGGTGTTTCCCGATCGGGGTCGGACTATGGCTACACCTTC | CSGVSRSGSDYGYTF
- | - | TRBJ2-7 | TRBV30 | TGTGCCTGGAGCGCAGGGAAAGCCCTTTACGAGCAGTACTTC | CAWSAGKALYEQYF
- | - | TRBJ1-1 | TRBV23-1 | TGCGCCGGGGGGGAAGCTTTCTTT | CAGGEAFF
- | TRBD2 | TRBJ2-5 | TRBV5-8 | TGTGCCAGCAGTTCTTCAGCGGGGGCTCACCAAGAGACCCAGTACTTC | CASSSSAGAHQETQYF
few | - | TRBJ1-2 | TRBV28 | TGTGCCAGCAGATCGGGGAGACTCGGCTACACCTTC | CASRSGRLGYTF
- | - | TRBJ2-5 | TRBV28 | TGTGCCAGCAGTTTATTATCCCAGGGATTTGAGGAGACCCAGTACTTC | CASSLLSQGFEETQYF
- | - | TRBJ2-2 | TRBV12-3/TRBV12-4 | TGTGCCAGCGGTCGGGGGGCCGCCGGGGAGCTGTTTTTT | CASGRGAAGELFF
- | - | TRBJ1-6 | TRBV7-9 | TGTGCCAGCAGCTTGGGCCAGGGTCAGTCACCCCTCCACTTT | CASSLGQGQSPLHF
- | - | TRBJ2-5 | TRBV21-1 | TGTGCCAGCAGCACCCGGACTTCTCAAGAGACCCAGTACTTC | CASSTRTSQETQYF
- | - | TRBJ1-2 | TRBV3-1/TRBV3-2 | TGTGCCAGCAGCCAAGACCACCAGGGTAACTATGGCTACACCTTC | CASSQDHQGNYGYTF